A selection of T cell receptor beta chains follows, all from one sample in a study of shared clonotypes between healthy human individuals. Repertoires were generated with immunoSEQ multiplex PCR, while TCRdb's copy carries only in-frame clones and drops some. The sample lists more than 2 million clones; less than 95% were seen once. Source material: naive CD8+ T cells sorted from blood. These receptor sequences come from a man between 18 and 35 years old in good health. CDR3s include the opening cysteine and the closing phenylalanine or tryptophan. For some rows the clone size is stated as once, few or many, or as a class when expanded; others skip it.

TRBJ2-2,NA,TRBV6-5,CASSYSGGQIGELFF
TRBJ2-7,NA,TRBV14,CASSQARPGAYYVYEQYF
TRBJ1-2,NA,TRBV9,CASSVNNYGYTF
TRBJ1-1,NA,TRBV2,CAWDRRNTEAFF
TRBJ2-7,NA,TRBV7-2,CASSLGGQGIYEQYF
TRBJ1-5,NA,TRBV19,CASSMGGLQPQHF
TRBJ2-7,NA,TRBV6-5,CASSYGSASTYEQYF
TRBJ2-5,NA,TRBV6-5,CASSVTGEGETQYF
TRBJ2-7,NA,TRBV5-1,CASSYRDGGAYEQYF
TRBJ1-4,NA,TRBV4-3,CASSQVWTETEKLFF
TRBJ2-1,NA,TRBV11-2,CASSLLAGDNEQFF
TRBJ2-1,NA,TRBV5-5,CASSLGLTTEQFF
TRBJ2-1,NA,TRBV7-6,CASSLSSGGPIYNEQFF
TRBJ1-4,NA,TRBV6-5,CASSYRPGCYEKLFF
TRBJ1-4,once,TRBV7-9,CASSRAEGATEKLFF
TRBJ2-1,NA,TRBV14,CASSQDRDLANNEQFF
TRBJ2-5,NA,TRBV5-1,CASSLGQGMQETQYF
TRBJ2-7,NA,TRBV30,CAWSARAAYEQYF
TRBJ1-2,once,TRBV2,CASSRQGTNYGYTF
TRBJ2-1,NA,TRBV29-1,CSVYGQGSSYNEQFF
TRBJ2-2,once,TRBV2,CASMEGSNGGELFF
TRBJ1-2,NA,TRBV30,CAWRDVPGRGHGYTF
TRBJ2-5,NA,TRBV7-2,CASSFLPGSIQETQYF
TRBJ2-3,NA,TRBV28,CASSLTGGGADTDTQYF
TRBJ2-1,NA,TRBV27,CASSRDDELDEQFF
TRBJ1-2,NA,TRBV25-1,CASSDGRGYTF
TRBJ2-5,NA,TRBV6-1,CASSPDVGQQETQYF
TRBJ1-2,NA,TRBV19,CATLGGQGKGYTF
TRBJ2-7,NA,TRBV9,CASSQGGGTYEQYF
TRBJ2-7,NA,TRBV7-8,CASNPWQGAIYEQYF
TRBJ2-1,once,TRBV29-1,CSVGPSGGHDNEQFF
TRBJ2-7,NA,TRBV12-5,CASASPGQGAYEQYF
TRBJ2-1,NA,TRBV27,CASRPSGSSYNEQFF
TRBJ2-1,once,TRBV7-9,CASSPTASSYNEQFF
TRBJ2-7,NA,TRBV20-1,CSVKDGYEQYF
TRBJ2-7,NA,TRBV6-5,CASSYGQGTSYEQYF
TRBJ2-3,NA,TRBV27,CASSLFGDTQYF
TRBJ2-7,few,TRBV25-1,CASRSSYEQYF
TRBJ2-2,NA,TRBV7-3,CASSVTGGFPGELFF
TRBJ2-7,few,TRBV19,CASSIGTGGAEQYF
TRBJ2-3,NA,TRBV27,CASSIGTSGDADTQYF
TRBJ2-1,NA,TRBV29-1,CSVERRGEQFF
TRBJ2-7,NA,TRBV6-5,CASSPTGLSYEQYF
TRBJ2-7,NA,TRBV13,CASSSGLAREQYF